This T cell receptor beta chain is drawn from a study of T cell changes during pregnancy in multiple sclerosis (dated by TCRdb to the late 2010s). Context from the whole study: In women with multiple sclerosis, the researchers looked at how the T cell repertoire shifted as pregnancy progressed.

This clone was recorded a few times. Its antigen is unknown. Per-nucleotide qualities are absent, and no much larger clonotype sits a single base away. To prepare the library, the immunoSEQ multiplex PCR assay was applied. Held by TCRdb, this immuneACCESS table contains in-frame sequences only and omits some clones. Under half of the omission traces to an unresolved V gene where checked; the cause of the rest is unknown. A total of some 100,000 clones appear in this sample, roughly nine tenths of them only once. The ten biggest clones cover more than 0.95% of the sample. Looking up the germline V gene yields CDR1 MDHEN and CDR2 SYDVKM. The CDR3 sequence holds 16 residues, the cysteine and phenylalanine included. Only CDR3 DNA remains: 48 bases, in frame from the first base. Here V drops 5 bases and J drops 2 bases, and the junction holds 7 bases not matched to any gene.

This specimen consisted of peripheral blood, obtained in the second trimester of pregnancy. The V gene is TRBV28 and the J gene is TRBJ1-5; 9 bases in between match TRBD1. The source of this sequence is a female donor with multiple sclerosis, enrolled in a pregnancy study. The bases are TGTGCCAGCAGTGAGTACAGGGGGCAGGGCAATCAGCCCCAGCATTTT. It translates as CASSEYRGQGNQPQHF.